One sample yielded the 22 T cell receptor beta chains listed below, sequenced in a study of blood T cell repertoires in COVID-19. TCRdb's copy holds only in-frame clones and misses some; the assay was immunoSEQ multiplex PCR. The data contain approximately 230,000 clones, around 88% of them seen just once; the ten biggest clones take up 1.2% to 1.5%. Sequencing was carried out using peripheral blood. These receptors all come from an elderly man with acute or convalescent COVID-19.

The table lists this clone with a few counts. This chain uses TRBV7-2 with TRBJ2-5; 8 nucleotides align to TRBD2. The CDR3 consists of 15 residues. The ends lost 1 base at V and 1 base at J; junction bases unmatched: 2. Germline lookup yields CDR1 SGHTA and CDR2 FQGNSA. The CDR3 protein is CASSLGLASQETQYF. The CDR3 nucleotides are TGTGCCAGCAGCTTAGGACTAGCGTCCCAAGAGACCCAGTACTTC.

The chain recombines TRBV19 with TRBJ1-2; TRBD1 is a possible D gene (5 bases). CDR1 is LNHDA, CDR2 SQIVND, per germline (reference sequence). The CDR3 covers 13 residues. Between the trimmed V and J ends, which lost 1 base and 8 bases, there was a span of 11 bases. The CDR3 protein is CASSIGQTMGYTF. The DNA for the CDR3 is TGTGCCAGTAGTATAGGACAGACAATGGGCTACACCTTC.

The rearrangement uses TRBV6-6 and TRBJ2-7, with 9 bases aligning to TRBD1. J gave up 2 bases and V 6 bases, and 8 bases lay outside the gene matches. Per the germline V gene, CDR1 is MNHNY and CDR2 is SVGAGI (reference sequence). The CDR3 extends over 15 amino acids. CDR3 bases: TGTGCCAGCAGCTATGGGACAGGGAGTACCTACGAGCAGTACTTC. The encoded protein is CASSYGTGSTYEQYF.

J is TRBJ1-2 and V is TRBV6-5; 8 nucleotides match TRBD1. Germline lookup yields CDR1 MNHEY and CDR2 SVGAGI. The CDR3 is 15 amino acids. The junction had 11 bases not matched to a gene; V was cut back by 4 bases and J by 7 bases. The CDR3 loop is CASSSTGTGGAGYTF. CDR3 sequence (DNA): TGTGCCAGCAGTTCTACCGGGACAGGAGGTGCTGGCTACACCTTC.

The CDR3 sequence: CASSSQGLATNSSYNEQFF. The CDR3 DNA reads as TGCGCCAGCAGCTCACAGGGACTAGCTACGAATAGCTCCTACAATGAGCAGTTCTTC. The gene calls are TRBV5-1 and TRBJ2-1; 9 bases are a match to TRBD2. Germline V gene lookup returns CDR1 SGHRS and CDR2 YFSETQ. The CDR3 has 19 amino acids. Germline trimming cut 3 bases from V and 0 bases from J; bases unmatched to any gene: 13.

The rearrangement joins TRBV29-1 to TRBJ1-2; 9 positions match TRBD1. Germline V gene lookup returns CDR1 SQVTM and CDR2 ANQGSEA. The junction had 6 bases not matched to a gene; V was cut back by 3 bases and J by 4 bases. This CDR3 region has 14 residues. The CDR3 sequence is CSVDSGQGAYGYTF. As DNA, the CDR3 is TGCAGCGTTGACTCGGGACAGGGTGCCTATGGCTACACCTTC.

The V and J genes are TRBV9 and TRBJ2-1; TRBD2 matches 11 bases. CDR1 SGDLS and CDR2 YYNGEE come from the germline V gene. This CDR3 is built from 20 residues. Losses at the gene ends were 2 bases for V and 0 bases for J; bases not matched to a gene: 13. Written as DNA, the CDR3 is TGTGCCAGCAGCGTCCCTCACGGGGCTAGCGGGGGGAGCTCCTACAATGAGCAGTTCTTC. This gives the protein CASSVPHGASGGSSYNEQFF.

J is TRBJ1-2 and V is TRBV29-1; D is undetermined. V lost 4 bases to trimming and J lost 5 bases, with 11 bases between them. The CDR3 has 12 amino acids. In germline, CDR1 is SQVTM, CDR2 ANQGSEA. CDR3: CSVGQSGYGYTF. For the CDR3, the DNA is TGCAGCGTTGGCCAGAGCGGATATGGCTACACCTTC.

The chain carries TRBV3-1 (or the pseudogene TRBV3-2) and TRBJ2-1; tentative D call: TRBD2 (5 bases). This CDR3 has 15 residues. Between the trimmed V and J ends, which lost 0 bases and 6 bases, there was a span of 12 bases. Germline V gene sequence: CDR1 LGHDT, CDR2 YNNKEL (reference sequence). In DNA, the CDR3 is TGTGCCAGCAGCCAAGAAGGGAGCGCCGGCAATGAGCAGTTCTTC. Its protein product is CASSQEGSAGNEQFF.

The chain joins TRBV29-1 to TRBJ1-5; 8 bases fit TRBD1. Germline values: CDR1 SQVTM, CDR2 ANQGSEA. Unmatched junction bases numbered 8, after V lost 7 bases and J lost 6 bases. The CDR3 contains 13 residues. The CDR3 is CSGGQGVGQPQHF. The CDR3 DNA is TGCAGCGGAGGACAGGGAGTAGGTCAGCCCCAGCATTTT.

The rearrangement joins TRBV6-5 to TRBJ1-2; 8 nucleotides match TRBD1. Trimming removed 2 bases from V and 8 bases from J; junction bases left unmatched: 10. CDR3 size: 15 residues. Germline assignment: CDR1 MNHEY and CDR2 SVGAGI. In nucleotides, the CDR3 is TGTGCCAGCAGTTACCGCATAACAGGGGGACAAGGCTACACCTTC. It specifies CASSYRITGGQGYTF.

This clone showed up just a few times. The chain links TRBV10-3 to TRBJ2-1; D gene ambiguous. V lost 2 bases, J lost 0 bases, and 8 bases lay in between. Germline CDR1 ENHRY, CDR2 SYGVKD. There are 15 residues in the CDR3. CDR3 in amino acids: CAISEGSSSYNEQFF. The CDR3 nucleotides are TGTGCCATCAGTGAGGGGTCTAGCTCCTACAATGAGCAGTTCTTC.

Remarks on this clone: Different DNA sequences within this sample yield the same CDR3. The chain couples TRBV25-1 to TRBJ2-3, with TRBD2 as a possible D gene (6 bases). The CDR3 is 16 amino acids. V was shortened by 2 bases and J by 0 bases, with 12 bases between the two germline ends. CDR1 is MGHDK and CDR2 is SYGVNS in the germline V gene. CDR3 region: CASSEGLALSTDTQYF. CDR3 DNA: TGTGCCAGCAGTGAAGGGCTAGCGCTTAGCACAGATACGCAGTATTTT.

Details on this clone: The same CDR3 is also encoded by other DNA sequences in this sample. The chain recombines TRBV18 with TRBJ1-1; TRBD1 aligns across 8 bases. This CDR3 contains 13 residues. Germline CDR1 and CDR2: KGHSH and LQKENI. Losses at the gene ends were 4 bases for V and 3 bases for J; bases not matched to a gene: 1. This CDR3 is CASSLQGDTEAFF. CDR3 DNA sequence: TGTGCCAGCTCACTACAGGGGGACACTGAAGCTTTCTTT.

CDR3 protein: CASSFVARQYGYTF. CDR3 coding DNA: TGTGCCAGCAGCTTTGTGGCCCGACAATATGGCTACACCTTC. The rearrangement uses TRBV5-6 and TRBJ1-2; D is undetermined. CDR3 length: 14 residues. V lost 2 bases and J lost 5, with 13 bases in between. Germline V lookup: CDR1 SGHDT, CDR2 YYEEEE.

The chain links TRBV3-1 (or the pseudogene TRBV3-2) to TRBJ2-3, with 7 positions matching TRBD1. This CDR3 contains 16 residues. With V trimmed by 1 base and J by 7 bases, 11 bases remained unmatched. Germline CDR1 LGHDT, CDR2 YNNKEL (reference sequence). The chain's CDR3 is CASSQVPGGGPYTQYF. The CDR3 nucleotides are TGTGCCAGCAGCCAAGTTCCAGGGGGTGGACCTTATACGCAGTATTTT.

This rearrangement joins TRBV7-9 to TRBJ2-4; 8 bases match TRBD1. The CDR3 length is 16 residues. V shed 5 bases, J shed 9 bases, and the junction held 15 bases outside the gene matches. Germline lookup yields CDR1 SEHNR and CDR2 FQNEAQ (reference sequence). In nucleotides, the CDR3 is TGTGCCAGCAGCACGTCCCCCACAGGGGGATCTGCCATTCAGTACTTC. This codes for CASSTSPTGGSAIQYF.

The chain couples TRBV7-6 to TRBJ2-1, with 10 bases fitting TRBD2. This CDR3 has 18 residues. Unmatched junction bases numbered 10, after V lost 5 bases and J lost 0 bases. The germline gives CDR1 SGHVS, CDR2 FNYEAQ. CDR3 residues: CASSPSASGGLSYNEQFF. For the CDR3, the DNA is TGTGCCAGCAGCCCGTCGGCTAGCGGGGGACTCTCCTACAATGAGCAGTTCTTC.

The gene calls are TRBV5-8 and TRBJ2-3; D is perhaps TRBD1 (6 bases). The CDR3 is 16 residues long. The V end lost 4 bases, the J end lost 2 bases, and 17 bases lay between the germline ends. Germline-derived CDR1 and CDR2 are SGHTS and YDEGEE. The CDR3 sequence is CASSPRTAPLTDTQYF. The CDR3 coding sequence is TGTGCCAGCAGCCCCAGGACAGCTCCCCTCACAGATACGCAGTATTTT. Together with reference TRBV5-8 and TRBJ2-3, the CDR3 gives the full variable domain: EAGVTQSPTHLIKTRGQQATLRCSPISGHTSVYWYQQALGLGLQFLLWYDEGEERNRGNFPPRFSGRQFPNYSSELNVNALELEDSALYLCASSPRTAPLTDTQYFGPGTRLTVL.

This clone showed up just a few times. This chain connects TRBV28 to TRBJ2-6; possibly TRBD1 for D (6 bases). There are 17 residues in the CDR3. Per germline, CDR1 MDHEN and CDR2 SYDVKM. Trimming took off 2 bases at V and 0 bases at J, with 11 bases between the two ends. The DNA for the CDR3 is TGTGCCAGCAGTTTACGGCAGGGGAGCTCTGGGGCCAACGTCCTGACTTTC. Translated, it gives CASSLRQGSSGANVLTF.

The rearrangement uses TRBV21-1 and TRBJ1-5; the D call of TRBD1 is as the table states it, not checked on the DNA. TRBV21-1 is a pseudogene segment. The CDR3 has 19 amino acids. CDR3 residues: CASSKSDRAPFLVSQPQHF. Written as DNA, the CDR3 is TGTGCCAGCAGCAAATCGGACAGGGCTCCCTTTTTGGTCAGCCAGCCCCAGCATTTT.

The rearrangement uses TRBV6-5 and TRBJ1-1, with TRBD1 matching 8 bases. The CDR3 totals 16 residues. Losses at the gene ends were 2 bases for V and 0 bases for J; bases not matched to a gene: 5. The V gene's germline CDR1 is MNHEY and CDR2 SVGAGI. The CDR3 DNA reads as TGTGCCAGCAGTTACCGGACAGGGAGGATGAACACTGAAGCTTTCTTT. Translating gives CASSYRTGRMNTEAFF.